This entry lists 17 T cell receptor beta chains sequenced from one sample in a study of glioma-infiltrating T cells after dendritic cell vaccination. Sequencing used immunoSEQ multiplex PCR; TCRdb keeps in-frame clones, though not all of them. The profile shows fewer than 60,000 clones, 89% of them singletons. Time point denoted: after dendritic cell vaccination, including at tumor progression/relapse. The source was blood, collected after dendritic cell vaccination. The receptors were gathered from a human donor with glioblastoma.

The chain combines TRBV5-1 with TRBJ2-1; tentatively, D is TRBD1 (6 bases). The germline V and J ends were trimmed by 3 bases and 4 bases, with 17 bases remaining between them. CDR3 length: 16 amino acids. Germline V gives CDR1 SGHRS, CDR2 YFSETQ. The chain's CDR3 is CASSSDTGLVYNEQFF. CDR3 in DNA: TGCGCCAGCAGCTCGGATACAGGGCTCGTATACAATGAGCAGTTCTTC.

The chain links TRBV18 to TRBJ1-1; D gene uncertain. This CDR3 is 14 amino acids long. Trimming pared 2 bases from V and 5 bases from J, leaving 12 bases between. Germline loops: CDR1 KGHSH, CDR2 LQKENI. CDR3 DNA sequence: TGTGCCAGCTCACCATTTAGTGACGGGACTGAAGCTTTCTTT. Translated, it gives CASSPFSDGTEAFF.

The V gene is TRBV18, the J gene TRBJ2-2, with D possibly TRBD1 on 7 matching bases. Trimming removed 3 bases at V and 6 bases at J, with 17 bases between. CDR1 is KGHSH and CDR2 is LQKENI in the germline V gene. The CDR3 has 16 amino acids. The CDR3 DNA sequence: TGTGCCAGCTCACCTTCAAGGGCGGGACAGTCCGGGGAGCTGTTTTTT. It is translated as CASSPSRAGQSGELFF.

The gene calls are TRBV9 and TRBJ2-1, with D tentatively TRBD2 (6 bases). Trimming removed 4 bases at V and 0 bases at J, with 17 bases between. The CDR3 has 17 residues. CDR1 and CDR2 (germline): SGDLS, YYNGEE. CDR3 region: CASSPPKRASSYNEQFF. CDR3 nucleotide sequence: TGTGCCAGCAGCCCACCAAAGCGGGCTAGCTCCTACAATGAGCAGTTCTTC.

CDR3 in amino acids: CASSLFKQVGQPQHF. DNA for the CDR3: TGTGCCAGCAGTTTATTTAAGCAGGTCGGACAGCCCCAGCATTTT. The genes are TRBV27 and TRBJ1-5; no clear D gene. Germline loops: CDR1 MNHEY, CDR2 SMNVEV (reference sequence). Deletions cut 1 base from V and 7 bases from J, with 14 bases between. The CDR3 is made up of 15 amino acids.

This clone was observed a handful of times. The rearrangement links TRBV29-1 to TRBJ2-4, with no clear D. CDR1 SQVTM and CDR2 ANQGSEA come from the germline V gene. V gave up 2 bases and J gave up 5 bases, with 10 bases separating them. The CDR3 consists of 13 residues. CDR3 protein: CSVESWRQNIQYF. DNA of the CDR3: TGCAGCGTTGAATCGTGGCGGCAAAACATTCAGTACTTC.

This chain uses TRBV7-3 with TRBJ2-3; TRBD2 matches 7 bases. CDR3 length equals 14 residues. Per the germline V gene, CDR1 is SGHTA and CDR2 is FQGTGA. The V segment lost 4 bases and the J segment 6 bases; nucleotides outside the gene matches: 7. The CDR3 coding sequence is TGTGCCAGCAGCTCTGGCGGGAGAGGTGATACGCAGTATTTT. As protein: CASSSGGRGDTQYF.

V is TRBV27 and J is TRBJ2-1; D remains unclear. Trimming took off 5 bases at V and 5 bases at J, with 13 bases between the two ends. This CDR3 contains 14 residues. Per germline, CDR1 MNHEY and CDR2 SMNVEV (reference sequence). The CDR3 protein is CASSPYFPNNEQFF. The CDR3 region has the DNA TGTGCCAGCAGTCCCTACTTTCCTAACAATGAGCAGTTCTTC.

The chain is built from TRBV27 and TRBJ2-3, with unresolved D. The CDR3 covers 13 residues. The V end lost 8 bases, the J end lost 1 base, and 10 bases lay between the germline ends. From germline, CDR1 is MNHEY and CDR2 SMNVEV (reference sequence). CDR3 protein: CASLLRGTDTQYF. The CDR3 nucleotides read TGTGCCAGCCTGCTGAGAGGCACAGATACGCAGTATTTT.

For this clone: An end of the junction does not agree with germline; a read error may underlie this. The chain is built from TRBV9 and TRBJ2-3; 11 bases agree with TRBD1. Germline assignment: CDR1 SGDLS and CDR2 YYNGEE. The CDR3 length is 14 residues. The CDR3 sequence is CASSWTGGTDTQSF. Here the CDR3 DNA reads TGTGCCAGCAGCTGGACAGGGGGCACAGATACGCAGTCTTTT.

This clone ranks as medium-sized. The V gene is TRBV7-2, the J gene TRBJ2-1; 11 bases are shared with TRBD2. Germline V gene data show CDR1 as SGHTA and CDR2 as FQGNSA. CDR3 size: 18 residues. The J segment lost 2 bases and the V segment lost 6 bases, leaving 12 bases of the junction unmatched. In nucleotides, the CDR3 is TGTGCCAGCAGTTACCAGGGCCTAGCGGGAGGTCCCTACAATGAGCAGTTCTTC. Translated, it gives CASSYQGLAGGPYNEQFF. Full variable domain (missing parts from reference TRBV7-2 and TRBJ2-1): GAGVSQSPSNKVTEKGKDVELRCDPISGHTALYWYRQSLGQGLEFLIYFQGNSAPDKSGLPSDRFSAERTGGSVSTLTIQRTQQEDSAVYLCASSYQGLAGGPYNEQFFGPGTRLTVL.

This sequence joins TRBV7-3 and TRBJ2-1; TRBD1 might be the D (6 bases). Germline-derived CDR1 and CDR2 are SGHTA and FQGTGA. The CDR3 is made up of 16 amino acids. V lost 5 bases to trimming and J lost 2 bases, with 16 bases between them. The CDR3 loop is CASSPAGTLAYNEQFF. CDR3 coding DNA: TGTGCCAGCAGCCCGGCCGGGACACTTGCCTACAATGAGCAGTTCTTC.

The CDR3 is CASARGGDYGYTF. The CDR3 DNA reads as TGTGCCAGCGCCAGAGGGGGGGACTATGGCTACACCTTC. The chain joins TRBV2 to TRBJ1-2, with D tentatively TRBD1 (6 bases). The germline V and J ends were trimmed by 8 bases and 3 bases, with 13 bases remaining between them. Germline assignment: CDR1 SNHLY and CDR2 FYNNEI. The CDR3 totals 13 residues.

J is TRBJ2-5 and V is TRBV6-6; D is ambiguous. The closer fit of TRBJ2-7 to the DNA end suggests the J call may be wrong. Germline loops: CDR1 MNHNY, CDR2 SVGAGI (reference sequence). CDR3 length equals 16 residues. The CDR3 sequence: CASSYTASFRTYEQYF. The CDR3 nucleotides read TGTGCCAGCAGTTACACCGCCTCATTCCGAACCTACGAGCAGTACTTC.

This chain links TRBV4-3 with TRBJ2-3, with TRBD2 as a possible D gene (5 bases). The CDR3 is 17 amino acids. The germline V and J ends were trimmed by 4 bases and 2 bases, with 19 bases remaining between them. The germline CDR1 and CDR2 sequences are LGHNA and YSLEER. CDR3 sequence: CASSRNPPGGLTDTQYF. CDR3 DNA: TGCGCCAGCAGCCGAAACCCCCCTGGCGGGCTCACAGATACGCAGTATTTT.

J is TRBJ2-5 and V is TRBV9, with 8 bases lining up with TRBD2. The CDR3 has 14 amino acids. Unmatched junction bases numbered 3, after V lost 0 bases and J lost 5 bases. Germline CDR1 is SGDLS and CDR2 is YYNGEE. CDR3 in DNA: TGTGCCAGCAGCGTAGTAGCGGGATCGGAGACCCAGTACTTC. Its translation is CASSVVAGSETQYF.

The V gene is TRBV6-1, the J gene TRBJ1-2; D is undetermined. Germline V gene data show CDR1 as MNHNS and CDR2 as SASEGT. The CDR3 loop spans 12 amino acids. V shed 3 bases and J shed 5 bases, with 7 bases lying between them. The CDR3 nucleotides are TGTGCCAGCAGTGAGGGCCTATATGGCTACACCTTC. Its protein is CASSEGLYGYTF.